Each of the 15 T cell receptor beta chains below was sequenced from the same sample in a study of tissue T cells after allogeneic stem cell transplantation. Assay used: immunoSEQ multiplex PCR; TCRdb lists only in-frame clones, some missing. The sample carries some 7,000 clones, approximately 50% recorded once. The input for sequencing was duodenum tissue, taken at autopsy. These receptors came from a female donor over 55 with lung cancer.

As concerns this clone: Other DNA sequences in the same sample also yield this CDR3. The chain is built from TRBV11-2 and TRBJ2-7; possible D gene TRBD2, 6 bases. Germline loops: CDR1 SGHAT, CDR2 FQNNGV. V dropped 3 bases and J dropped 0 bases, with 9 bases sitting between them. CDR3 size: 14 residues. CDR3 protein: CASSFSGNSYEQYF. The CDR3 DNA reads as TGTGCCAGCAGCTTTAGCGGTAACTCCTACGAGCAGTACTTC.

This chain joins TRBV7-8 and TRBJ2-5; 9 nucleotides agree with TRBD2. The CDR3 extends over 16 amino acids. The V and J ends lost 4 bases and 0 bases, in that order; junction bases with no gene match: 6. CDR1 is SGHVS, CDR2 FQNEAQ, per germline. In nucleotides, the CDR3 is TGTGCCAGCAGCTCGCAGAGCGGGGGGTACCAAGAGACCCAGTACTTC. This sequence encodes CASSSQSGGYQETQYF.

This sequence joins TRBV2 and TRBJ1-2; the D is unclear. Germline lookup yields CDR1 SNHLY and CDR2 FYNNEI. There are 13 residues in the CDR3. The V end lost 5 bases, the J end lost 3 bases, and 10 bases lay between the germline ends. CDR3 sequence: CASSWESYYGYTF. CDR3 bases: TGTGCCAGCAGTTGGGAGAGCTACTATGGCTACACCTTC.

The chain is built from TRBV4-1 and TRBJ2-3; 7 nucleotides match TRBD2. V lost 3 bases to trimming and J lost 2 bases; unmatched junction nucleotides: 8. The CDR3 is 16 amino acids. Germline V gene sequence: CDR1 MGHRA, CDR2 YSYEKL. DNA for the CDR3: TGCGCCAGCAGCCAGTTGCCGGGACTATCCACAGATACGCAGTATTTT. Protein product: CASSQLPGLSTDTQYF.

The chain couples TRBV7-9 to TRBJ1-1; TRBD1 is a possible D gene (6 bases). The length of the CDR3 is 13 residues. The germline gives CDR1 SEHNR, CDR2 FQNEAQ (reference sequence). V shed 4 bases and J shed 3 bases, with 9 bases lying between them. Written as DNA, the CDR3 is TGTGCCAGCAGCTCCCAGGGGTACACTGAAGCTTTCTTT. It codes for CASSSQGYTEAFF. Full variable domain (remainder filled in from reference TRBV7-9 and TRBJ1-1): DTGVSQNPRHKITKRGQNVTFRCDPISEHNRLYWYRQTLGQGPEFLTYFQNEAQLEKSRLLSDRFSAERPKGSFSTLEIQRTEQGDSAMYLCASSSQGYTEAFFGQGTRLTVV.

The rearrangement links TRBV5-1 to TRBJ2-2, with 7 bases matching TRBD2. The CDR3 extends over 15 amino acids. Germline V CDR1 and CDR2: SGHRS, YFSETQ. Losses at the gene ends were 0 bases for V and 5 bases for J; bases not matched to a gene: 4. The CDR3 region is CASSLGGGETGELFF. As DNA, the CDR3 is TGCGCCAGCAGCTTGGGCGGGGGAGAAACCGGGGAGCTGTTTTTT.

Only one count was recorded for this clone. The chain has TRBV27 and TRBJ1-2, with TRBD1 matching over 7 bases. The CDR3 has 14 residues. Germline values: CDR1 MNHEY, CDR2 SMNVEV (reference sequence). V shed 3 bases and J 2 bases; nucleotides not matched to a gene: 3. For the CDR3, the DNA is TGTGCCAGCAGTTTCGACAGGGTGAACTATGGCTACACCTTC. Protein product: CASSFDRVNYGYTF.

The J gene is TRBJ1-6, the V gene TRBV2, with D hard to call. Germline V lookup: CDR1 SNHLY, CDR2 FYNNEI. The CDR3 totals 15 residues. The ends were cut back, 2 bases at V and 6 bases at J, with 11 bases in the middle. CDR3 nucleotide sequence: TGTGCCAGCAGTGAACGTGGGTTAGTTAATTCACCCCTCCACTTT. Its translation: CASSERGLVNSPLHF.

The chain couples TRBV7-8 to TRBJ1-4, with D uncertain. The V gene lost 4 bases and the J gene lost 8 bases, with 8 bases spanning the gap. The length of the CDR3 is 12 residues. The V gene's germline CDR1 is SGHVS and CDR2 FQNEAQ. The CDR3 coding sequence is TGTGCCAGCAGCTCAGAGTGGGAAAAACTGTTTTTT. Its protein is CASSSEWEKLFF.

A single count supports this clone. The CDR3 nucleotides are TGTGCCAGCAGGAATTTGAAGAGCAATCAGCCCCAGCATTTT. Protein sequence: CASRNLKSNQPQHF. The chain recombines TRBV6-5 with TRBJ1-5; D is unclear. CDR1 MNHEY and CDR2 SVGAGI come from the germline V gene. Trimming stripped 6 bases from V and 1 base from J, with 10 bases between. The CDR3 length is 14 residues.

By its share, this clone is medium-sized. The V and J genes are TRBV30 and TRBJ1-1; D might be TRBD1 (5 bases). The ends were cut back, 0 bases at V and 0 bases at J, with 8 bases in the middle. Germline V gives CDR1 GTSNPN, CDR2 SVGIG (reference sequence). The length of the CDR3 is 14 residues. CDR3 region: CAWSVGHMNTEAFF. Written as DNA, the CDR3 is TGTGCCTGGAGTGTAGGACATATGAACACTGAAGCTTTCTTT.

This clone was picked up a small number of times. This chain links TRBV30 with TRBJ1-2; D is undetermined. Trimming stripped 4 bases from V and 11 bases from J, with 17 bases between. From germline, CDR1 is GTSNPN and CDR2 SVGIG (reference sequence). This CDR3 is 12 amino acids long. The CDR3 is CAWTKLKRVYTF. The DNA for the CDR3 is TGTGCCTGGACCAAACTCAAAAGGGTGTACACCTTC.

The gene calls are TRBV28 and TRBJ2-1; 12 bases agree with TRBD2. CDR1 is MDHEN and CDR2 is SYDVKM in the germline V gene. This CDR3 is 15 amino acids long. V was clipped by 10 bases and J by 7 bases; unmatched bases: 11. The CDR3 sequence: CAILRSSGRANEQFF. The CDR3 DNA reads TGTGCCATACTTAGGTCTAGCGGGAGGGCAAATGAGCAGTTCTTC.

The gene calls are TRBV11-3 and TRBJ2-7; weak D call: TRBD2 (5 bases). V was trimmed by 1 base and J by 2 bases, leaving 9 bases between them. Germline V gene data show CDR1 as SGHNT and CDR2 as YENEEA. This CDR3 is 14 amino acids long. The CDR3 sequence is CASSLGRGAYEQYF. The CDR3 DNA reads TGTGCCAGCAGCTTAGGTCGGGGAGCCTACGAGCAGTACTTC.

By share, this clone ranks as medium-sized (0.01 to 0.1%). This chain connects TRBV28 to TRBJ2-2; perhaps D is TRBD1 or TRBD2 (6 bases each). Germline CDR1 and CDR2: MDHEN and SYDVKM. Trimming took off 6 bases at V and 4 bases at J, with 12 bases between the two ends. The CDR3 extends over 14 amino acids. Here the CDR3 DNA reads TGTGCCAGCAGGGAGGGACACTCCACCGGGGAGCTGTTTTTT. Protein product: CASREGHSTGELFF.